These T cell receptor beta chains were read from a single sample in a study of cytomegalovirus exposure and HLA in healthy donors. The table came from immunoSEQ multiplex PCR; TCRdb's copy has only in-frame clones and leaves some out. The sample yields 95,000 to 130,000 clones, 65% to 90% seen once. Sequencing input: PBMCs. The receptors shown here come from a woman aged 30 to 39 in good health and CMV-seronegative. CDR3s include the opening cysteine and the closing phenylalanine or tryptophan. A D gene is named only where the DNA matches it firmly. Rows give clone size only sometimes, using once, few, many, or a class for an expanded clone.

j_gene	abundance	v_gene	d_gene	CDR3nt	CDR3aa
TRBJ2-3	once	TRBV11-1	NA	TGTGCCAGCAGCTTAGGGCTAGAGGCAGATACGCAGTATTTT	CASSLGLEADTQYF
TRBJ2-3	few	TRBV28	TRBD2	TGTGCCAGCAGTGGCCCCGGGACTACCACCACAGATACGCAGTATTTT	CASSGPGTTTTDTQYF
TRBJ2-1	few	TRBV9	TRBD2	TGTGCCAGCAGCGTAGAAGTAGCGGGAGAATATGAGCAGTTCTTC	CASSVEVAGEYEQFF
TRBJ2-3	NA	TRBV7-3	TRBD2	TGTGCCAGCAGCAGGGGACTACACACAGATACGCAGTATTTT	CASSRGLHTDTQYF
TRBJ1-5	few	TRBV19	TRBD1	TGTGCCAGTAGTCCGGGACAGGGGCAGCCCCAGCATTTT	CASSPGQGQPQHF
TRBJ2-5	NA	TRBV7-9	TRBD1	TGTGCCAGCAGCCCCGTCGGGAGACAGGGGCAAGAGACCCAGTACTTC	CASSPVGRQGQETQYF
TRBJ2-2	NA	TRBV5-1	NA	TGCGCCAGCAGCAGGGACATTGGTAGAAATGCGAACACCGGGGAGCTGTTTTTT	CASSRDIGRNANTGELFF
TRBJ2-7	NA	TRBV6-1	NA	TGTGCCATCCGATCGGACAGTTACGAGCAGTACTTC	CAIRSDSYEQYF
TRBJ1-5	few	TRBV6-1	TRBD1	TGTGCCAGCCGTCTACAGGGGGATAGCAATCAGCCCCAGCATTTT	CASRLQGDSNQPQHF
TRBJ2-5	NA	TRBV7-9	NA	TGTGCCACACAGCTTCAGGGGCTCAGGGAGACCCAGTACTTC	CATQLQGLRETQYF
TRBJ2-7	NA	TRBV5-6	NA	TGTGCCAGCAGCTCACGTGATACAGGGTCTGGGGAGCAGTACTTC	CASSSRDTGSGEQYF
TRBJ1-5	NA	TRBV18	TRBD1	TGTGCCAGCTCACCATTTCCCCCGGGACAGGGGGCGTTGCAGCCCCAGCATTTT	CASSPFPPGQGALQPQHF
TRBJ1-6	NA	TRBV19	NA	TGTGCCAGTAGCCGACAGCAGAATTCACCCCTCCACTTT	CASSRQQNSPLHF
TRBJ2-3	NA	TRBV5-1	TRBD2	TGCGCCAGCAGCTTGGGACTAGCGGGAGGGCTCACAGATACGCAGTATTTT	CASSLGLAGGLTDTQYF
TRBJ2-7	NA	TRBV11-1	TRBD2	TGTGCCAGCAAAGCGGGGGCTTCCTACGAGCAGTACTTC	CASKAGASYEQYF
TRBJ2-5	NA	TRBV13	TRBD2	TGTGCCAGCAGCTTAAGTAGCGGGAGCCCGGGGGAGACCCAGTACTTC	CASSLSSGSPGETQYF
TRBJ2-1	NA	TRBV7-9	NA	TGTGCCAGCAGCTCATCCCAGGGTTTGAATGAGCAGTTCTTC	CASSSSQGLNEQFF
TRBJ2-3	once	TRBV5-5	TRBD1	TGTGCCAGCAGCCCAAGGACAGGGGGTCATGGAGATACGCAGTATTTT	CASSPRTGGHGDTQYF
TRBJ1-1	once	TRBV5-4	NA	TGTGCCAGCAGCACACGCTTCACTGAAGCTTTCTTT	CASSTRFTEAFF
TRBJ2-1	NA	TRBV7-9	TRBD2	TGTTCCAGCAGCCTACGACTAGCGGGAGAATCCCTTTCCTACAATGAGCAGTTCTTC	CSSSLRLAGESLSYNEQFF
TRBJ2-7	few	TRBV5-4	TRBD1	TGTGCCAGCAGCCCGCGACAGGGGGTTTCCTACGAGCAGTACTTC	CASSPRQGVSYEQYF
TRBJ2-1	NA	TRBV6-4	TRBD2	TGTGCCAGCAGTGAAGGGGTAGCGGGAGAGGCGGGGAATGAGCAGTTCTTC	CASSEGVAGEAGNEQFF
TRBJ2-3	NA	TRBV12-1	NA	TGTGCCAGCAGCTTTGGACTAGCGGGCACAGATACGCAGTATTTT	CASSFGLAGTDTQYF
TRBJ1-1	NA	TRBV4-1	NA	TGCGCCAGCAGCCAAGATACCGGATTCGGGACTGAAGCTTTCTTT	CASSQDTGFGTEAFF
TRBJ2-7	NA	TRBV10-3	TRBD2	TGTGCCATCAGAGTTGGGCTAGCGGGTCACGAGCAGTACTTC	CAIRVGLAGHEQYF
TRBJ2-3	NA	TRBV7-9	NA	TGTGCCAGCAGCGACGGAGGGGATACGCAGTATTTT	CASSDGGDTQYF
TRBJ1-2	NA	TRBV5-6	NA	TGTGCCAGCAGCAAACCCCTACAGGGAGAGGGCTACACCTTC	CASSKPLQGEGYTF
TRBJ2-1	NA	TRBV25-1	TRBD2	TGTGCCAGCAGAGACGGACTAGCGGGGTACAATGAGCAGTTCTTC	CASRDGLAGYNEQFF
TRBJ2-5	NA	TRBV14	TRBD2	TGTGCCAGCAGCCCAAATCCGGGACTGGGGGGGAGGCGAGAGACCCAGTACTTC	CASSPNPGLGGRRETQYF
TRBJ2-6	NA	TRBV21-1	NA	TGTGCCAGCCCCTATCAGGAATCCTCTGGGGCCAACGTCCTGACTTTC	CASPYQESSGANVLTF
TRBJ2-2	NA	TRBV5-1	NA	TGCGCCAGCAGCTTGGGGAGCCTGTCCACCGGGGAGCTGTTTTTT	CASSLGSLSTGELFF
TRBJ1-4	NA	TRBV6-5	NA	TGTGCCAGCAGGAGCTTAGGGGGGGAGTACGAAAAACTGTTTTTT	CASRSLGGEYEKLFF
TRBJ2-7	NA	TRBV28	NA	TGTGCCAGTCAGGGTCCTACGACATTCTTGTACGAGCAGTACTTC	CASQGPTTFLYEQYF
TRBJ2-7	NA	TRBV28	TRBD2	TGTGCCAGCAGCCCCCTGGGGGGGACCTATAGCTCCTACGAGCAGTACTTC	CASSPLGGTYSSYEQYF
TRBJ2-7	NA	TRBV11-2	TRBD2	TGTGCCAGCAGTATACTAGCGGGGATATACGAGCAGTACTTC	CASSILAGIYEQYF
TRBJ2-1	NA	TRBV7-2	TRBD2	TGTGCCAGCAGCCGAACGGGGACTAGCGGGAGAAATGAGCAGTTCTTC	CASSRTGTSGRNEQFF
TRBJ1-1	once	TRBV6-5	TRBD1	TGTGCCAGCACCCTTACAGGGGGCACTGAAGCTTTCTTT	CASTLTGGTEAFF
TRBJ1-6	NA	TRBV7-2	TRBD1	TGTGCCAGCAGCTCCCAGGGGGCGCAAAATTCACCCCTCCACTTT	CASSSQGAQNSPLHF
TRBJ1-2	NA	TRBV6-6	NA	TGTGCCAGCAGTTACCATCCTAACTATGGCTACACCTTC	CASSYHPNYGYTF
TRBJ1-6	NA	TRBV9	TRBD1	TGTGCCAGCAGCGTAGGGGCAGGGGGTTCACCCCTCCACTTT	CASSVGAGGSPLHF
TRBJ1-1	NA	TRBV6-6	NA	TGTGCCAGCAGCTATGGGCAGGTAGAAGCTTTCTTT	CASSYGQVEAFF
TRBJ1-5	NA	TRBV28	TRBD1	TGTGCCAGCACCTATCTCCGGGACAGGAACTTTTATAGCAATCAGCCCCAGCATTTT	CASTYLRDRNFYSNQPQHF
TRBJ2-7	NA	TRBV7-9	TRBD2	TGTGCCAGCAGTTCCGATGAGGGACTAGCGGGGTCCTACGAGCAGTACTTC	CASSSDEGLAGSYEQYF
TRBJ2-7	NA	TRBV7-6	TRBD2	TGTGCCAGCAGCTTCGGCAATAGCGGGAGTTCAAACGAGCAGTACTTC	CASSFGNSGSSNEQYF
TRBJ1-5	once	TRBV10-3	TRBD1	TGTGCCATCAGTCCCGGGACAGGGGGCAATCAGCCCCAGCATTTT	CAISPGTGGNQPQHF